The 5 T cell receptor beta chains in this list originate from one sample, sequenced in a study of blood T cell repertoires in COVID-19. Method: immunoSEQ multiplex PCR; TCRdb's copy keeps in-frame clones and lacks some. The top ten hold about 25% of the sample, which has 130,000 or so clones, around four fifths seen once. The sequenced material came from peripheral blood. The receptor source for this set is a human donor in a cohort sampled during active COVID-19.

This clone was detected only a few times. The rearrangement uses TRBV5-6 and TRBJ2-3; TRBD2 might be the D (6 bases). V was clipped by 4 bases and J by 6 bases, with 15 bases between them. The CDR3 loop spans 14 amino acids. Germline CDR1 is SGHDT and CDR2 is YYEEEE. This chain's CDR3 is CASSPGLGGDTQYF. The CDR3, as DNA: TGTGCCAGCAGCCCCGGACTTGGGGGGGATACGCAGTATTTT.

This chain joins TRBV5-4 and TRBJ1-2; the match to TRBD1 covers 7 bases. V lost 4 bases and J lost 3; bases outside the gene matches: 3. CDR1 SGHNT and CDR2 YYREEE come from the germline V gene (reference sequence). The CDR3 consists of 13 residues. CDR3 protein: CASSRTGDYGYTF. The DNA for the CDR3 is TGTGCCAGCAGCCGGACAGGCGACTATGGCTACACCTTC.

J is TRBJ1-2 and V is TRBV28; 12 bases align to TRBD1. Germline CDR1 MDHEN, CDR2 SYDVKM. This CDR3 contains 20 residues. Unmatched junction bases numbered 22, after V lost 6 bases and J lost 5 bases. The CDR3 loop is CASSSRGVGGTGGFLYGYTF. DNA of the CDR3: TGTGCCAGCAGCTCCCGGGGGGTAGGCGGGACAGGGGGCTTTTTATATGGCTACACCTTC.

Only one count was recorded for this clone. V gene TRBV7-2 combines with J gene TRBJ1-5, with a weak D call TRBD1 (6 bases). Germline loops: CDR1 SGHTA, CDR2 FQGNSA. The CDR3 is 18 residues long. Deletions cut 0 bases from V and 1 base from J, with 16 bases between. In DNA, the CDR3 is TGTGCCAGCAGCTTAGCGTTCGACAGGCGGCTGAGCAATCAGCCCCAGCATTTT. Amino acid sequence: CASSLAFDRRLSNQPQHF.

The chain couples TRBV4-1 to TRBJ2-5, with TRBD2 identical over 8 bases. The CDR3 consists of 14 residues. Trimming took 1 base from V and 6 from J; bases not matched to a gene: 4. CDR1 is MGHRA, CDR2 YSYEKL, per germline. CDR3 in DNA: TGCGCCAGCAGCCAAGGACTAGCGTGGCAGACCCAGTACTTC. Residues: CASSQGLAWQTQYF.